A selection of T cell receptor beta chains follows, all from one sample in a study of long-term antiretroviral therapy in people with HIV. The protocol was immunoSEQ multiplex PCR, while the TCRdb copy is restricted to in-frame clones and leaves out a portion. The sample carries 15,000 or so clones, about 86% recorded once. Source: unsorted PBMCs, taken 0.3 years before starting antiretroviral therapy. The receptors shown here come from a man aged 45 to 65 with HIV. The CDR3 runs from the conserved cysteine through the conserved F or W.

CDR3aa,v_gene,j_gene
CASSSGQGGPEAFF,TRBV27,TRBJ1-1
CASSITASTDTQYF,TRBV28,TRBJ2-3
CASSIIWTGIGNQPQHF,TRBV19,TRBJ1-5
CASSSPGYAYEQYF,TRBV6-5,TRBJ2-7
CASSILRGSTDTQYF,TRBV19,TRBJ2-3
CASSLTGVTEKLFF,TRBV4-3,TRBJ1-4
CASSILGGANYGYTF,TRBV19,TRBJ1-2
CASSYSATNTGELFF,TRBV6-5,TRBJ2-2
CASSPQGKGEKLFF,TRBV7-9,TRBJ1-4
CASSHLAGDYNEQFF,TRBV4-3,TRBJ2-1
CASSGRGGNTQYF,TRBV19,TRBJ2-3
CASSLEAGGYNEQFF,TRBV5-1,TRBJ2-1